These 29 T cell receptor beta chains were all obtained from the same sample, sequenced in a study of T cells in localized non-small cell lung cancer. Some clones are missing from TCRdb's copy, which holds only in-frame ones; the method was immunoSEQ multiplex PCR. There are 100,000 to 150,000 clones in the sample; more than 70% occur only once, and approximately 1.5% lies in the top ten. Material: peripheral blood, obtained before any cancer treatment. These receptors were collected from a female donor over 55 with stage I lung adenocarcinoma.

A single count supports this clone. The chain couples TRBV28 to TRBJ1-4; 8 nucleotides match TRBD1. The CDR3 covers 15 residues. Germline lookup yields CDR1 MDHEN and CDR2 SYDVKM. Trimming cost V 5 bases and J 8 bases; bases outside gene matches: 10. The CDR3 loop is CASSAPGQVLEKLFF. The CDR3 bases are TGTGCCAGCAGTGCCCCGGGACAGGTCTTAGAAAAACTGTTTTTT.

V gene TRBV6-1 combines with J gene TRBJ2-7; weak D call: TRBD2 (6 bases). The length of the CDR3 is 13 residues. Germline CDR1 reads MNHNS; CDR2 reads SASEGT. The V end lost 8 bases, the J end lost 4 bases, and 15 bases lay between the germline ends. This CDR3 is CASVYGSDYEQYF. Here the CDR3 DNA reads TGTGCCAGCGTATACGGGAGTGATTACGAGCAGTACTTC.

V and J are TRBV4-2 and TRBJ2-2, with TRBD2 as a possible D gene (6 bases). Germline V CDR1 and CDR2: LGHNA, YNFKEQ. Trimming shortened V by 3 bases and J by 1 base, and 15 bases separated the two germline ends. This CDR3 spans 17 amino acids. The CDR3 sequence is CASSQGPGLLNTGELFF. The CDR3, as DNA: TGTGCCAGCAGCCAGGGGCCGGGACTTCTGAACACCGGGGAGCTGTTTTTT.

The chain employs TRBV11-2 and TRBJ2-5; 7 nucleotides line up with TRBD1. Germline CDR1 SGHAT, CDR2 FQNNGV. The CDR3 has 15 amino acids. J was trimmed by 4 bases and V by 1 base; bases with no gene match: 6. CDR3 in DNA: TGTGCCAGCAGCTTAGGGCACAGGGGACGAGAGACCCAGTACTTC. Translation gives CASSLGHRGRETQYF.

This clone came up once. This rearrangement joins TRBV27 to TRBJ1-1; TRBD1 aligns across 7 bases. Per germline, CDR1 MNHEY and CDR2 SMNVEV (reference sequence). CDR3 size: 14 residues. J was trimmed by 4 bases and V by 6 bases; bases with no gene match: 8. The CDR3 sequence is CASRQSSGGTEAFF. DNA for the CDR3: TGTGCCAGCAGACAATCCTCAGGGGGCACTGAAGCTTTCTTT.

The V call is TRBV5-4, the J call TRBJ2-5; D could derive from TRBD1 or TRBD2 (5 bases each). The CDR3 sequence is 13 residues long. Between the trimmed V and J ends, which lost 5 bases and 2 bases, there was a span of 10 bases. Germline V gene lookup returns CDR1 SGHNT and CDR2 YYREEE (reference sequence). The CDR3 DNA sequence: TGTGCCAGCAGGGGACCGGAACAAGAGACCCAGTACTTC. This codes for CASRGPEQETQYF.

CDR3 bases: TGTGCCAGCAGCCAAGAACTACTACCCAACAATGAGCAGTTCTTC. Translation gives CASSQELLPNNEQFF. The chain combines TRBV14 with TRBJ2-1, with D unclear. The CDR3 has 15 amino acids. In germline, CDR1 is SGHDN, CDR2 FVKESK. The V gene lost 0 bases and the J gene lost 5 bases, with 11 bases spanning the gap.

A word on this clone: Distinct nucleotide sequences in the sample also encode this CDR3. This CDR3 reads CASSFGSTSGANVLTF. In DNA, the CDR3 is TGTGCCAGCAGCTTCGGCAGCACATCGGGAGCCAACGTCCTGACTTTC. V and J are TRBV7-6 and TRBJ2-6, with a tentative D call TRBD2 (5 bases). Germline CDR1 is SGHVS and CDR2 is FNYEAQ. This CDR3 has 16 residues. Deletions cut 3 bases from V and 7 bases from J, with 16 bases between.

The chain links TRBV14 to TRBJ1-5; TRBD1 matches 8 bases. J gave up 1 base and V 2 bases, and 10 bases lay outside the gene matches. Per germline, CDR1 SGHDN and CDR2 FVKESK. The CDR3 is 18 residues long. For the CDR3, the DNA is TGTGCCAGCAGCCAACCTAAAACGACAGGGGAGAGCAATCAGCCCCAGCATTTT. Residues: CASSQPKTTGESNQPQHF.

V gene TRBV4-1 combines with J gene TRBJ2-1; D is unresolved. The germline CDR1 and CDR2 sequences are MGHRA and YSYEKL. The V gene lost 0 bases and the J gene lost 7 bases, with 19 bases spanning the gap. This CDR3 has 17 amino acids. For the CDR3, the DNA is TGCGCCAGCAGCCAAGATCTAGGCCGGATACGGATGAATGAGCAGTTCTTC. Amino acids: CASSQDLGRIRMNEQFF.

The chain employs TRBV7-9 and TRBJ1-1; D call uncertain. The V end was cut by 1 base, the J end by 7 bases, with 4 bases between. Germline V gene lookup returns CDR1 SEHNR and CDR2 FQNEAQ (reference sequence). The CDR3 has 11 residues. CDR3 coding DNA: TGTGCCAGCAGCTTAGAGAGTGAAGCTTTCTTT. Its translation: CASSLESEAFF. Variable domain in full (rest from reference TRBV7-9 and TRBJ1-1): DTGVSQNPRHKITKRGQNVTFRCDPISEHNRLYWYRQTLGQGPEFLTYFQNEAQLEKSRLLSDRFSAERPKGSFSTLEIQRTEQGDSAMYLCASSLESEAFFGQGTRLTVV.

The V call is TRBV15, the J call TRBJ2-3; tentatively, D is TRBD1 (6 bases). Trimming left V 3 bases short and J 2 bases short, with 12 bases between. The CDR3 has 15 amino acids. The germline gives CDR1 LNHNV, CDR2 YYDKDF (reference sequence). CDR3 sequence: CATSSRRTDTDTQYF. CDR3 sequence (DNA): TGTGCCACCAGCAGTCGCAGGACAGACACAGATACGCAGTATTTT.

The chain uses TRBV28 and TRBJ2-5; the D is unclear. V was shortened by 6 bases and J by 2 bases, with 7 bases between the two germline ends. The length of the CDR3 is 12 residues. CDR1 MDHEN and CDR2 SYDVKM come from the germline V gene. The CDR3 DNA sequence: TGTGCCAGCAGCCTCAGACAAGAGACCCAGTACTTC. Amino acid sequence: CASSLRQETQYF.

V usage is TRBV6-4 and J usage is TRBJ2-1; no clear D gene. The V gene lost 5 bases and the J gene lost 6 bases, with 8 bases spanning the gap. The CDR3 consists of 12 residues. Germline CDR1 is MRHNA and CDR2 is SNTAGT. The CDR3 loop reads CASSSRSNEQFF. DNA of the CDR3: TGTGCCAGCAGTTCCCGTTCCAATGAGCAGTTCTTC.

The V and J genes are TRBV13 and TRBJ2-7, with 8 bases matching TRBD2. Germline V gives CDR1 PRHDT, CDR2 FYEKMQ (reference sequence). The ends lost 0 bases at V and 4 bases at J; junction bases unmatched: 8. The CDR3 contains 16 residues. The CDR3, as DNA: TGTGCCAGCAGCTTAGGCTCTGGGAGCGGGAGTTACGAGCAGTACTTC. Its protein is CASSLGSGSGSYEQYF.

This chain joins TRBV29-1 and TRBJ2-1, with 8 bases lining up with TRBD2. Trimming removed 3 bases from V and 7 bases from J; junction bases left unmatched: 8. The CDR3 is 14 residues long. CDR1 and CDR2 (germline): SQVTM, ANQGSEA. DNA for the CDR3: TGCAGCGTTGAGTTGCGGGAGGCTAGGAATGAGCAGTTCTTC. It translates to CSVELREARNEQFF.

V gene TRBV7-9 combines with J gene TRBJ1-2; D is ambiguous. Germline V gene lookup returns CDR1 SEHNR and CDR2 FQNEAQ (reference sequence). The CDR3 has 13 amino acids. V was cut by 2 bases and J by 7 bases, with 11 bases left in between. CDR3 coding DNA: TGTGCCAGCAGCTTATCAAGGGAGGGTGGCTACACCTTC. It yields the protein CASSLSREGGYTF.

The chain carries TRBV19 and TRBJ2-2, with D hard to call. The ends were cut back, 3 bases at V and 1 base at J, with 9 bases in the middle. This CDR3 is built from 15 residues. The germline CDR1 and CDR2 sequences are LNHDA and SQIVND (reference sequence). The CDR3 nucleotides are TGTGCCAGTAGTATCGGTGCCCAGAACACCGGGGAGCTGTTTTTT. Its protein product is CASSIGAQNTGELFF.

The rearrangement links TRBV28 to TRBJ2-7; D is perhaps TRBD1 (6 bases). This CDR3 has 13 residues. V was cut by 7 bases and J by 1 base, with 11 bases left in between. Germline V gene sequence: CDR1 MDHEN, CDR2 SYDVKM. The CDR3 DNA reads TGTGCCAGCAATAACAGGGCGTCCTACGAGCAGTACTTC. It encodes CASNNRASYEQYF.

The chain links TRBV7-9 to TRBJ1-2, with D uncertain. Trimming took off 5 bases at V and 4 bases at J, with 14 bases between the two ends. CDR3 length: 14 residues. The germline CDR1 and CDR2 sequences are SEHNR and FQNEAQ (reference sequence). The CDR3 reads CASSPSGLSYGYTF. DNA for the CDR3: TGTGCCAGCAGCCCTAGTGGCCTCTCCTATGGCTACACCTTC. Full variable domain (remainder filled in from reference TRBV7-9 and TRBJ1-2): DTGVSQNPRHKITKRGQNVTFRCDPISEHNRLYWYRQTLGQGPEFLTYFQNEAQLEKSRLLSDRFSAERPKGSFSTLEIQRTEQGDSAMYLCASSPSGLSYGYTFGSGTRLTVV.

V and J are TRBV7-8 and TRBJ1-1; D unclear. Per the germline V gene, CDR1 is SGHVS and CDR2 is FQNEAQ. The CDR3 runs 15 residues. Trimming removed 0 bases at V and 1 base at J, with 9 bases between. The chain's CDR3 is CASSLAPRGNTEAFF. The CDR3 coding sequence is TGTGCCAGCAGCTTAGCCCCCCGGGGGAACACTGAAGCTTTCTTT.

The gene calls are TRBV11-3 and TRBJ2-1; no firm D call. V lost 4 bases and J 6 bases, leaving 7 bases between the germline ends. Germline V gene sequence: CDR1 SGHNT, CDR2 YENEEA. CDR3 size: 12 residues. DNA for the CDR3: TGTGCCAGCAGCTCCTGGACCAATGAGCAGTTCTTC. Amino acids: CASSSWTNEQFF.

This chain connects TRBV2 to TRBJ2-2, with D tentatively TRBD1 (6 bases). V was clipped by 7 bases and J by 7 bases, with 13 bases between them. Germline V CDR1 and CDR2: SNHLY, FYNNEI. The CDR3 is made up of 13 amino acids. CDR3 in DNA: TGTGCCAGCAATTACAGGGAGATCGGGGAGCTGTTTTTT. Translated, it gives CASNYREIGELFF. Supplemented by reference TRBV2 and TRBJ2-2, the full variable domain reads EPEVTQTPSHQVTQMGQEVILRCVPISNHLYFYWYRQILGQKVEFLVSFYNNEISEKSEIFDDQFSVERPDGSNFTLKIRSTKLEDSAMYFCASNYREIGELFFGEGSRLTVL.

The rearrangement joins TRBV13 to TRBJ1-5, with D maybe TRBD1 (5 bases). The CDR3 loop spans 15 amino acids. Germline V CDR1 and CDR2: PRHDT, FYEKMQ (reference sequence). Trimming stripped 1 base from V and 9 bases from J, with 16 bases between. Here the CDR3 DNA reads TGTGCCAGCAGCTTAGCGGGACGGTCCTGGTCGCCCCAGCATTTT. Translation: CASSLAGRSWSPQHF.

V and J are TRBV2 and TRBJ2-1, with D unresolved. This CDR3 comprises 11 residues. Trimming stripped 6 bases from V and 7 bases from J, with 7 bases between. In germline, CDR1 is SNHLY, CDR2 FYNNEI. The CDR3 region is CASSVQNEQFF. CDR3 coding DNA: TGTGCCAGCAGCGTTCAGAATGAGCAGTTCTTC.

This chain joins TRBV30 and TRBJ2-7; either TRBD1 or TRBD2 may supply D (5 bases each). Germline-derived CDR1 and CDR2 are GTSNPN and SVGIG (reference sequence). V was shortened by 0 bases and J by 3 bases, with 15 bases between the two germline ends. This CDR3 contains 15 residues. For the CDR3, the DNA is TGTGCCTGGAGTGTACCGGGGCCGGGCGGCTACGAGCAGTACTTC. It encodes CAWSVPGPGGYEQYF.

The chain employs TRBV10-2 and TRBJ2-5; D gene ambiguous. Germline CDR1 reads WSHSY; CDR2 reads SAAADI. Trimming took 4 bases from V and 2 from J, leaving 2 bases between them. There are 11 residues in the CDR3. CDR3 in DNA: TGCGCCAGCAGTGCTCAAGAGACCCAGTACTTC. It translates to CASSAQETQYF.

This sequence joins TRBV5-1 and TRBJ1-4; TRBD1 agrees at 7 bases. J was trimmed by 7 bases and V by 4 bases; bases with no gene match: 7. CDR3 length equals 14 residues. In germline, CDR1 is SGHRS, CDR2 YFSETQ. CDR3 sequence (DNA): TGCGCCAGCAGCAAAGACAGGGCGGTTGAAAAACTGTTTTTT. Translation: CASSKDRAVEKLFF.

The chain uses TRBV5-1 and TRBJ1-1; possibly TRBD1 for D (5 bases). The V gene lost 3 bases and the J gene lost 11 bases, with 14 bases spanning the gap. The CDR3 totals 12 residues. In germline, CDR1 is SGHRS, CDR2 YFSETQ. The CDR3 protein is CASSWGSDGAFF. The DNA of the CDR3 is TGCGCCAGCAGCTGGGGGTCCGACGGGGCTTTCTTT.